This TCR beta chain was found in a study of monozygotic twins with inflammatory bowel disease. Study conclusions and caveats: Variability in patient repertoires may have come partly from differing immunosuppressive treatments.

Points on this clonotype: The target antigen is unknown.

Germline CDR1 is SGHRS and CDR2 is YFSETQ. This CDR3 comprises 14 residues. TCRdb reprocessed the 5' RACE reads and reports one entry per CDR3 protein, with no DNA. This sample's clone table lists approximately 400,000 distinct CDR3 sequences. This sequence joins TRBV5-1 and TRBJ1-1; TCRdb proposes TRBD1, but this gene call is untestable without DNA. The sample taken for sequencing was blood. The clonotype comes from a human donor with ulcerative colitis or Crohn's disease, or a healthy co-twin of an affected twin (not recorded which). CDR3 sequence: CASRGGQGNTEAFF.